One TCR beta chain is described in this entry. Its antigen is still unknown. It is likely a read error, because the conserved phenylalanine at the end of the CDR3 is missing. Expansion of CD8+CD57+ cells had been shown by flow cytometry in the patients chosen for sequencing. Every patient had a diagnosis of severe acquired aplastic anemia based on International Study of Aplastic Anemia and Agranulocytosis and Camitta criteria. Patients had received no therapy at the time of blood sampling. The study deep-sequenced TCR repertoires of sorted CD4+ and CD8+ blood T cells from severe aplastic anemia patients and healthy subjects. Patients were enrolled in the USA under clinicaltrials.gov protocols 00001620, 01623167, 00001397, 00071045, 00081523 and 00961064. Ficoll-Paque density gradient centrifugation was used to isolate peripheral blood mononuclear cells. Before DNA was extracted, CD4+ and CD8+ T cells were sorted using either FACS or magnetic beads.

The CDR3 length is 15 residues, termini included. Solely the CDR3 DNA is kept, with 45 bases framed from the first base. V gives up 5 bases and J gives up 7 bases, and the segment between their germline ends measures 18 bases. The CDR1 and CDR2 encoded by the germline V gene (reference sequence) are SSHAT and FNYEAQ. Genomic DNA served as template for TCR beta VDJ combination and CDR3 sequence profiling. TCR repertoire sequencing was run on an Illumina HiSeq 2000. In the paper's pipeline: Repertoires were assessed using TRBV/TRBJ rearrangement plots, CDR3 size and DJ length profiles, and Simpson's diversity index. The most abundant DNA sequence in the deep sequencing data was defined as the immunodominant clone. CDR3 amino acid sequences were checked for sharing across subjects and were also compared against the VDJdb database and published repertoires. TCRdb passed the public sequencing reads through fastp at Q25 and MiXCR, retaining productive beta sequences. Rows are combined by CDR3 protein, so each entry shows the most common genes and DNA. These V and J calls derive from TCRdb rather than the authors' analysis. The sample table lists 180,000 or so distinct CDR3 sequences, less than 65% of them with a count of one. The ten largest clones capture roughly 46% of the sample.

The data belong to a study of CD8+CD57+ T cells in acquired aplastic anemia (dated by TCRdb to the late 2010s). About the investigation overall: DNA extracted from sorted CD4+ and CD8+ cells had a mean of approximately 3 ug, with a range of roughly 0.17 to 30 ug. A CD8+CD57+ expansion meant a frequency higher than the mean frequency seen in healthy subjects. General study outcomes and caveats: CD8+ Simpson's diversity did not differ significantly between patients and healthy controls (P=0.060). Twenty-nine CD8+ CDR3 sequences were shared between patients and controls but appeared highly expressed in patients and within their immunodominant clones.

The sequence derives from a human donor with aplastic anemia. The chain was built from TRBV7-7 and TRBJ2-1, with an unclear D gene assignment. The sample taken for sequencing was sorted CD4+, CD8+, or CD8+CD57+ T cells (not recorded which) from PBMCs. The CDR3 amino acid sequence is: CASSQDMGSSNEQFL. The base sequence is TGTGCCAGCAGCCAAGACATGGGCAGTAGTAATGAGCAGTTCCTC.